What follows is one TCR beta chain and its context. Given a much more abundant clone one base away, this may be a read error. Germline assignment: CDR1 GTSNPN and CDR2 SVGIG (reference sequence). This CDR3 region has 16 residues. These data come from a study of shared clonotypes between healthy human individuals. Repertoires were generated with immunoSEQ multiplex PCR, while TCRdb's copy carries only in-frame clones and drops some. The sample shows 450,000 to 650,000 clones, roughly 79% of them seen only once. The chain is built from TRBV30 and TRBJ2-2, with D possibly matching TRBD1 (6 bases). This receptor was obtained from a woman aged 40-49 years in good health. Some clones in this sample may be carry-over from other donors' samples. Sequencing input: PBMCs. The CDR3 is CAWRRGGQRNTRELFF. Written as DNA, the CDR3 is TGTGCCTGGCGACGCGGAGGACAGAGGAACACCAGGGAGCTGTTTTTT. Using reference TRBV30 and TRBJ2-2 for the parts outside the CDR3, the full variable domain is SQTIHQWPATLVQPVGSPLSLECTVEGTSNPNLYWYRQAAGRGLQLLFYSVGIGQISSEVPQNLSASRPQDRQFILSSKKLLLSDSGFYLCAWRRGGQRNTRELFFGEGSRLTVL.